The T cell receptor (beta chain) under discussion was sequenced for a study of blood T cell repertoires in COVID-19. Study as a whole: Collection of acute and convalescent COVID-19 samples took place in the United States, Italy and Spain.

CDR1 and CDR2 from the germline V gene are ENHRY and SYGVKD. V shed 6 bases and J 4 bases; nucleotides not matched to a gene: 8. The length of the CDR3 is 15 residues. Clones were read by immunoSEQ multiplex PCR, and TCRdb kept only the in-frame ones, dropping some. The repertoire has about 250,000 clones, about nine tenths of them found once; the top ten carry around 1.7%. What was sequenced was PBMCs or T cells enriched from blood (not recorded which). The TCR sequence derives from a man aged 35 to 55 who had recovered from COVID-19. V gene TRBV10-3 combines with J gene TRBJ1-4; TRBD1 agrees at 7 bases. The CDR3: CAISSGTDLNEKLFF. The CDR3 nucleotides are TGTGCCATCAGCTCCGGGACAGACCTTAATGAAAAACTGTTTTTT.